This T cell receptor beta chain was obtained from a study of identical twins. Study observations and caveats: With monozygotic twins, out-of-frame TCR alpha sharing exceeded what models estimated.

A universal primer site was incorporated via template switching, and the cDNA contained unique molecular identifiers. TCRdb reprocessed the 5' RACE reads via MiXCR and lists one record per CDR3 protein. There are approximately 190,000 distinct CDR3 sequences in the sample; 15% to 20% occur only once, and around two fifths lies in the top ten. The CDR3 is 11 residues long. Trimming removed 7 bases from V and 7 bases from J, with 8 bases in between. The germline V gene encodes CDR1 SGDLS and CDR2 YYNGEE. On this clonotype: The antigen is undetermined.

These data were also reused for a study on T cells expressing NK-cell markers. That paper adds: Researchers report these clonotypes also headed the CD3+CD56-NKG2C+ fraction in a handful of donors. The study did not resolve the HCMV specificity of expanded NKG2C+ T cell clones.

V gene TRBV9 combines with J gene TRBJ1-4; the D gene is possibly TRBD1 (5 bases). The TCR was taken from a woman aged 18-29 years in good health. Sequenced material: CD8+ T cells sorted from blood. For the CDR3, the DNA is TGTGCCAGCGGGACTCGTGAAAAACTGTTTTTT. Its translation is CASGTREKLFF.